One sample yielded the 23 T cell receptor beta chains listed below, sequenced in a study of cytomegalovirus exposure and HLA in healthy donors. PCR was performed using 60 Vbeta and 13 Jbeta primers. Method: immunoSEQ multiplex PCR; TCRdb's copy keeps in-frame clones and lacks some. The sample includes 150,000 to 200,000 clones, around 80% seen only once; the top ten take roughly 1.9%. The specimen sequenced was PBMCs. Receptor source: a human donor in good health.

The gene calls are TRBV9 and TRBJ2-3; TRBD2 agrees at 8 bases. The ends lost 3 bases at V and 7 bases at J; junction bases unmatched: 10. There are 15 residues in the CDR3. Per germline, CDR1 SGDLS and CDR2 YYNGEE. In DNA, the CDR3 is TGTGCCAGCAGCGGCAGTCGGGGGGGCTGGAATACGCAGTATTTT. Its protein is CASSGSRGGWNTQYF. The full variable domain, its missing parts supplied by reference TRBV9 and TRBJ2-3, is DSGVTQTPKHLITATGQRVTLRCSPRSGDLSVYWYQQSLDQGLQFLIQYYNGEERAKGNILERFSAQQFPDLHSELNLSSLELGDSALYFCASSGSRGGWNTQYFGPGTRLTVL.

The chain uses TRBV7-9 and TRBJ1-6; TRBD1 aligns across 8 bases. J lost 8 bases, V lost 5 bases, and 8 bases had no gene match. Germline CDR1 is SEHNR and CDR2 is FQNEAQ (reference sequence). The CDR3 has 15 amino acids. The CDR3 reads CASSKTGAQDSPLHF. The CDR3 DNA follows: TGTGCCAGCAGCAAGACAGGGGCCCAGGATTCACCCCTCCACTTT.

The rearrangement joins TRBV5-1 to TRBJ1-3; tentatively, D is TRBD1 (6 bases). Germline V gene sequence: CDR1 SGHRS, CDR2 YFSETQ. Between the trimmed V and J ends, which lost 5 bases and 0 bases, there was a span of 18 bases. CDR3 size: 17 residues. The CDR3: CASRSGTSYYSGNTIYF. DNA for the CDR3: TGCGCCAGCAGATCCGGGACATCCTATTACTCTGGAAACACCATATATTTT.

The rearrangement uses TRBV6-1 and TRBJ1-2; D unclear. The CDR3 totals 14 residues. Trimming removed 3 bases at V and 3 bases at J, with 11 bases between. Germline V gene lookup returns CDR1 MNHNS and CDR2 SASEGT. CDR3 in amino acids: CASSDGGNYYGYTF. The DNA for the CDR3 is TGTGCCAGCAGTGACGGAGGAAATTACTATGGCTACACCTTC.

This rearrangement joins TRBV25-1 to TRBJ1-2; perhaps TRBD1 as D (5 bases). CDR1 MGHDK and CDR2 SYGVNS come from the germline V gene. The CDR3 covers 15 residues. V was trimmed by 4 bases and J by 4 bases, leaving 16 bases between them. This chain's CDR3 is CASSGGSSGVYGYTF. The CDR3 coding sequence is TGTGCCAGCAGTGGGGGGTCATCGGGGGTCTATGGCTACACCTTC.

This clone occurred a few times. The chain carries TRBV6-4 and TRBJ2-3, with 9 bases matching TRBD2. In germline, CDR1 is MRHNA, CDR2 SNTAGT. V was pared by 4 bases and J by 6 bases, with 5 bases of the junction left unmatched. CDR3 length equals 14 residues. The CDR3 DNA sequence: TGTGCCAGCAGTGCTAGCGGGGACTCGGATACGCAGTATTTT. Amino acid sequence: CASSASGDSDTQYF.

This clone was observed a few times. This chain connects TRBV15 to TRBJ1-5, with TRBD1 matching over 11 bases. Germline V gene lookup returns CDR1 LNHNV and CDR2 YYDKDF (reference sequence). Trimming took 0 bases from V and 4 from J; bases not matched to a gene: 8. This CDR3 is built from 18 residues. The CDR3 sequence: CATSREDRGRLGNQPQHF. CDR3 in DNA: TGTGCCACCAGCAGAGAGGACAGGGGGCGTTTGGGGAATCAGCCCCAGCATTTT.

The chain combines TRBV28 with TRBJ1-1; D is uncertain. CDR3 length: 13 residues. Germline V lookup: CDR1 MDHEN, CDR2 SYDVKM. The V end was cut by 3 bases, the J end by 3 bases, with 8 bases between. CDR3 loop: CASSLRIYTEAFF. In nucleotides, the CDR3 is TGTGCCAGCAGTTTGCGGATTTACACTGAAGCTTTCTTT.

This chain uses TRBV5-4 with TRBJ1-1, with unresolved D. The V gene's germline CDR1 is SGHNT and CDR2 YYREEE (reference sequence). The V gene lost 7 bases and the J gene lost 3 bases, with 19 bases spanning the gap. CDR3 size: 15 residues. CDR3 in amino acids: CASSRSARGYTEAFF. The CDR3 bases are TGTGCCAGCTCCCGCTCTGCCAGAGGGTACACTGAAGCTTTCTTT.

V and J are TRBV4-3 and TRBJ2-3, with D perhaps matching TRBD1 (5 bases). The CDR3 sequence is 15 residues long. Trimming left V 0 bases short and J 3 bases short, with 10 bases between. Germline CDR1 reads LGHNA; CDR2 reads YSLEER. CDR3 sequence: CASSQDGQGTDTQYF. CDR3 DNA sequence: TGCGCCAGCAGCCAAGATGGGCAGGGTACAGATACGCAGTATTTT.

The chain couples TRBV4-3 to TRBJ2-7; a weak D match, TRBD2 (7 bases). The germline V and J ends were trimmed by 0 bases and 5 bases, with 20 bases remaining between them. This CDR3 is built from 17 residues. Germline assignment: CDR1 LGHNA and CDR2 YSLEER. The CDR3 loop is CASSQDLGRGALDEQYF. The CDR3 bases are TGCGCCAGCAGCCAAGATTTGGGGAGGGGGGCGTTGGACGAGCAGTACTTC.

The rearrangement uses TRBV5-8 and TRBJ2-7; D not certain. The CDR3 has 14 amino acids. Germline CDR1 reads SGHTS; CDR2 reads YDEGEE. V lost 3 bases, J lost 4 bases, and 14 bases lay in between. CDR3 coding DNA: TGTGCCAGCAGCTCCCCCGCGAGAAGTTACGAGCAGTACTTC. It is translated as CASSSPARSYEQYF.

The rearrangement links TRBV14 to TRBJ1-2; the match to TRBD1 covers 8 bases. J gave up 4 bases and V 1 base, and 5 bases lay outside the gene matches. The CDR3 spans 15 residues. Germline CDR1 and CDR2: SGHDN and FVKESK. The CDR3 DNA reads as TGTGCCAGCAGCCAAGGCCGGACAGGGACCTATGGCTACACCTTC. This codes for CASSQGRTGTYGYTF. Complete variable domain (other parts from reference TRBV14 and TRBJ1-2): EAGVTQFPSHSVIEKGQTVTLRCDPISGHDNLYWYRRVMGKEIKFLLHFVKESKQDESGMPNNRFLAERTGGTYSTLKVQPAELEDSGVYFCASSQGRTGTYGYTFGSGTRLTVV.

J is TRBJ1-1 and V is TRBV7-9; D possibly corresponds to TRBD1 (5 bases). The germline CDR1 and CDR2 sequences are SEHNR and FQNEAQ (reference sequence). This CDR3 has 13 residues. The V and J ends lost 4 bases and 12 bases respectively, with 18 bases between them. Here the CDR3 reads CASSSQRGSQTFF. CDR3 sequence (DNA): TGTGCCAGCAGCTCTCAGCGGGGCTCTCAAACTTTCTTT.

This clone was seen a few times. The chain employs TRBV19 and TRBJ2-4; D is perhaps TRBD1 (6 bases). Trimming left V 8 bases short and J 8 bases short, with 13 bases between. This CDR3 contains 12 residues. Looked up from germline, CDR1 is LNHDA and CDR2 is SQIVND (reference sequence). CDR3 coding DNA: TGTGCCAGTGTTGGCAGGGGATACATTCAGTACTTC. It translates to CASVGRGYIQYF.

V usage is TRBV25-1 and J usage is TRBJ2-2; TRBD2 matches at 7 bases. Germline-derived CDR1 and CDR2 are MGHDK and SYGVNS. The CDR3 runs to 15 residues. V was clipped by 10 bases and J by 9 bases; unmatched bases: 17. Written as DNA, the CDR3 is TGTGCCACCCATCTAGCGGATAGGCCCCACCGGGAGCTGTTTTTT. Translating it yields CATHLADRPHRELFF. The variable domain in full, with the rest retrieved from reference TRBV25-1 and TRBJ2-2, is EADIYQTPRYLVIGTGKKITLECSQTMGHDKMYWYQQDPGMELHLIHYSYGVNSTEKGDLSSESTVSRIRTEHFPLTLESARPSHTSQYLCATHLADRPHRELFFGEGSRLTVL.

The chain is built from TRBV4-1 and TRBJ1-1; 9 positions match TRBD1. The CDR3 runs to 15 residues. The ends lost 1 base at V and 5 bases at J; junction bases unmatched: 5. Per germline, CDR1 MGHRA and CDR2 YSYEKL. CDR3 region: CASSQVTGGRTEAFF. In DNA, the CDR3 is TGCGCCAGCAGCCAAGTGACAGGGGGACGGACTGAAGCTTTCTTT.

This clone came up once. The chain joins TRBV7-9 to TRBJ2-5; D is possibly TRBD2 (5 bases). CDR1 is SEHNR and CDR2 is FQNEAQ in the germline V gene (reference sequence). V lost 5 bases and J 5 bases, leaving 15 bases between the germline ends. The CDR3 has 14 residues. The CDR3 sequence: CASSESEGSETQYF. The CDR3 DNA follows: TGTGCCAGCAGCGAGAGCGAGGGTAGCGAGACCCAGTACTTC.

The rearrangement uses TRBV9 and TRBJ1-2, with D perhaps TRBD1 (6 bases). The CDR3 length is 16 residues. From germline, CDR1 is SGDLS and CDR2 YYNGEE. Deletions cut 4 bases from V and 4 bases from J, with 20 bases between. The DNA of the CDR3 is TGTGCCAGCAGCAATAGTTTCACGGACAGCATCTATGGCTACACCTTC. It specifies CASSNSFTDSIYGYTF.

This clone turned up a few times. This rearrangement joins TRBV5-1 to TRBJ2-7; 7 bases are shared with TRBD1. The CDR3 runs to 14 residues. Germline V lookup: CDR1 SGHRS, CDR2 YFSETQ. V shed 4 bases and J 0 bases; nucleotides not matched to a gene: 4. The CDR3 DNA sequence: TGCGCCAGCAGCGACTGGACAGGCTCCTACGAGCAGTACTTC. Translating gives CASSDWTGSYEQYF.

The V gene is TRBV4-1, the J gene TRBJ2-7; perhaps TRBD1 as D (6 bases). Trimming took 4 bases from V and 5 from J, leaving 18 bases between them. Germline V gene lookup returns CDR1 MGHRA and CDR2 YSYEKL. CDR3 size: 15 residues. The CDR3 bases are TGCGCCAGCAGCCGAGATAACCCAGGGGTGGACGAGCAGTACTTC. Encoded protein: CASSRDNPGVDEQYF.

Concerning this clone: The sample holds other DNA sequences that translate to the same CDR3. The CDR3, as DNA: TGCGCCAGCAGCTTGACGGGACAGGGAGACACTGAAGCTTTCTTT. Protein product: CASSLTGQGDTEAFF. The chain links TRBV5-1 to TRBJ1-1, with 9 bases that match TRBD1. The CDR3 loop spans 15 amino acids. Germline CDR1 is SGHRS and CDR2 is YFSETQ. Trimming cost V 1 base and J 3 bases; bases outside gene matches: 4.

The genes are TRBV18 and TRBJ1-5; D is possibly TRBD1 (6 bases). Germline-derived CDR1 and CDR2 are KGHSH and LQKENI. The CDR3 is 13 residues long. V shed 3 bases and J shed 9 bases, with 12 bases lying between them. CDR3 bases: TGTGCCAGCTCACCCGAACAGGACAGGCCCCAGCATTTT. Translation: CASSPEQDRPQHF.